The 27 T cell receptor beta chains below all came from one sample that was sequenced in a study of beta chain features in type 1 diabetes. Findings of the study overall: Across all four CD4+ subsets, people with type 1 diabetes showed modestly shorter TCRB CDR3s.

Investigators reverse transcribed all isolated RNA, so they sequenced expressed TCRB transcripts. Sequencing was performed with immunoSEQ multiplex PCR; in TCRdb, only in-frame clones are kept and a portion is missing. The data contain some 280,000 clones, approximately 15% of them singletons. Their antigens are not known. The sequencing sample was made of naive CD4+ T cells from blood. These receptors originate from a man aged 25 to 40 with type 1 diabetes.

The V call is TRBV27, the J call TRBJ2-5; D is perhaps TRBD1 (5 bases). This CDR3 comprises 14 residues. Germline V gene lookup returns CDR1 MNHEY and CDR2 SMNVEV (reference sequence). V lost 7 bases to trimming and J lost 5 bases, with 17 bases between them. CDR3 in DNA: TGTGCCAGCAAACGGGCCAGGGCCCAGGAGACCCAGTACTTC. Its translation is CASKRARAQETQYF.

This clone was seen a handful of times. The gene calls are TRBV30 and TRBJ2-5; tentatively, D is TRBD2 (5 bases). Germline V CDR1 and CDR2: GTSNPN, SVGIG (reference sequence). V was shortened by 2 bases and J by 3 bases, with 10 bases between the two germline ends. This CDR3 contains 13 residues. Here the CDR3 DNA reads TGTGCCTGGAGTATCCAGGAGGAAGAGACCCAGTACTTC. Translating it yields CAWSIQEEETQYF.

In this sample, this clone turned up a few times. The rearrangement joins TRBV5-1 to TRBJ2-1; D might be TRBD1 (5 bases). With 1 base removed from V and 8 bases from J, the gap between germline ends came to 16 bases. Germline values: CDR1 SGHRS, CDR2 YFSETQ. CDR3 size: 15 residues. The DNA for the CDR3 is TGCGCCAGCAGCTTGACAGGCCCACAGTTGGATGAGCAGTTCTTC. Encoded protein: CASSLTGPQLDEQFF.

The V gene is TRBV9, the J gene TRBJ1-3; tentative D call: TRBD1 (6 bases). CDR1 is SGDLS and CDR2 is YYNGEE in the germline V gene. The V end was cut by 0 bases, the J end by 0 bases, with 10 bases between. The CDR3 is 16 amino acids. CDR3 in DNA: TGTGCCAGCAGCGTAGGGGACACCCGCTCTGGAAACACCATATATTTT. Its translation is CASSVGDTRSGNTIYF.

This clone was observed a few times. The rearrangement uses TRBV29-1 and TRBJ2-5, with a possible D match to TRBD1 (6 bases). V was cut by 4 bases and J by 2 bases, with 17 bases left in between. CDR1 is SQVTM and CDR2 is ANQGSEA in the germline V gene. CDR3 length: 15 residues. CDR3 in DNA: TGCAGCGTTGGTCGGACAGTGTTTCCACAAGAGACCCAGTACTTC. Protein product: CSVGRTVFPQETQYF.

The V call is TRBV5-1, the J call TRBJ1-1; TRBD1 aligns across 7 bases. V lost 0 bases, J lost 7 bases, and 3 bases stayed unmatched. Germline V gene sequence: CDR1 SGHRS, CDR2 YFSETQ. The CDR3 is made up of 13 amino acids. CDR3 residues: CASSLARDSEAFF. For the CDR3, the DNA is TGCGCCAGCAGCTTGGCCCGGGACAGTGAAGCTTTCTTT.

This clone was counted between two and nine times. This rearrangement joins TRBV5-1 to TRBJ1-2; unclear D gene. Germline V CDR1 and CDR2: SGHRS, YFSETQ. Between the trimmed V and J ends, which lost 4 bases and 7 bases, there was a span of 17 bases. The CDR3 is made up of 14 amino acids. DNA for the CDR3: TGCGCCAGCAGCCCTGAGGGTTATTACCCTGGCTACACCTTC. Its translation: CASSPEGYYPGYTF.

This clone was seen more than once but under ten times. The CDR3 reads CSVGRAEAAYNEQFF. In nucleotides, the CDR3 is TGCAGCGTCGGTAGAGCGGAAGCTGCCTACAATGAGCAGTTCTTC. The gene calls are TRBV29-1 and TRBJ2-1; TRBD2 might be the D (5 bases). Trimming shortened V by 6 bases and J by 2 bases, and 17 bases separated the two germline ends. CDR3 length: 15 residues. The germline V gene encodes CDR1 SQVTM and CDR2 ANQGSEA.

The rearrangement links TRBV5-1 to TRBJ1-1; D is possibly TRBD1 (6 bases). Trimming pared 3 bases from V and 4 bases from J, leaving 10 bases between. This CDR3 is built from 13 residues. CDR1 and CDR2 from the germline V gene are SGHRS and YFSETQ. The CDR3 reads CASSWKGGTEAFF. CDR3 sequence (DNA): TGCGCCAGCAGCTGGAAAGGGGGCACTGAAGCTTTCTTT.

This clone occurred a few times. V and J are TRBV7-3 and TRBJ2-1; tentatively, D is TRBD2 (5 bases). Germline CDR1 SGHTA, CDR2 FQGTGA. V lost 1 base and J lost 5, with 6 bases in between. There are 13 residues in the CDR3. For the CDR3, the DNA is TGTGCCAGCAGCTTAAGAGGGAACAATGAGCAGTTCTTC. It translates to CASSLRGNNEQFF.

V and J are TRBV28 and TRBJ1-5; unclear D gene. This CDR3 has 12 residues. The V gene's germline CDR1 is MDHEN and CDR2 SYDVKM. Trimming removed 3 bases at V and 11 bases at J, with 11 bases between. The DNA of the CDR3 is TGTGCCAGCAGTTTGAAGGTCCAGGCCCAGCATTTT. Amino acids: CASSLKVQAQHF.

V usage is TRBV29-1 and J usage is TRBJ2-7, with 10 bases fitting TRBD2. V shed 6 bases, J shed 3 bases, and the junction held 8 bases outside the gene matches. The CDR3 totals 14 residues. Germline lookup yields CDR1 SQVTM and CDR2 ANQGSEA. CDR3 sequence reads: CSVRGGLADYEQYF. The CDR3 DNA follows: TGCAGCGTCCGTGGTGGACTAGCGGACTACGAGCAGTACTTC.

The sample holds a few counts of this clone. The chain joins TRBV7-9 to TRBJ1-5, with D perhaps TRBD1 (5 bases). Per germline, CDR1 SEHNR and CDR2 FQNEAQ (reference sequence). CDR3 length: 16 amino acids. Deletions cut 5 bases from V and 6 bases from J, with 20 bases between. The CDR3 loop is CASSRGEDGRVQPQHF. The DNA of the CDR3 is TGTGCCAGCAGCCGAGGGGAGGACGGCCGGGTTCAGCCCCAGCATTTT.

The sample holds a few counts of this clone. The chain recombines TRBV15 with TRBJ2-3; TRBD2 might be the D (5 bases). CDR3 length equals 14 residues. Germline assignment: CDR1 LNHNV and CDR2 YYDKDF (reference sequence). V was trimmed by 5 bases and J by 2 bases, leaving 11 bases between them. Written as DNA, the CDR3 is TGTGCCACCAGCGTAAGAGGGTACACAGATACGCAGTATTTT. Its protein is CATSVRGYTDTQYF. Drawing the rest from reference TRBV15 and TRBJ2-3, the complete variable domain is DAMVIQNPRYQVTQFGKPVTLSCSQTLNHNVMYWYQQKSSQAPKLLFHYYDKDFNNEADTPDNFQSRRPNTSFCFLDIRSPGLGDTAMYLCATSVRGYTDTQYFGPGTRLTVL.

The chain has TRBV18 and TRBJ1-2; tentative D call: TRBD1 (5 bases). The V end lost 6 bases, the J end lost 5 bases, and 13 bases lay between the germline ends. Germline CDR1 reads KGHSH; CDR2 reads LQKENI. CDR3 length equals 13 residues. CDR3 sequence reads: CASSPDGTYGYTF. DNA of the CDR3: TGTGCCAGCTCCCCAGATGGGACTTATGGCTACACCTTC.

This chain joins TRBV4-3 and TRBJ2-6; D gene unclear. CDR1 and CDR2 from the germline V gene are LGHNA and YSLEER. CDR3 size: 17 residues. The V gene lost 2 bases and the J gene lost 1 base, with 12 bases spanning the gap. Written as DNA, the CDR3 is TGCGCCAGCAGCCAAACCCCGATCGGGTCTGGGGCCAACGTCCTGACTTTC. Protein: CASSQTPIGSGANVLTF.

V and J are TRBV4-1 and TRBJ2-3; D unclear. Germline CDR1 and CDR2: MGHRA and YSYEKL. V lost 2 bases to trimming and J lost 4 bases, with 10 bases between them. This CDR3 spans 14 amino acids. The CDR3 protein is CASSQLELADTQYF. The DNA for the CDR3 is TGCGCCAGCAGCCAACTAGAACTGGCAGATACGCAGTATTTT.

The sample holds a few counts of this clone. The rearrangement links TRBV6-4 to TRBJ2-1, with TRBD2 matching 8 bases. The CDR3 is 14 amino acids. The germline V gene has CDR1 MRHNA and CDR2 SNTAGT. The V and J ends lost 5 bases and 8 bases, in that order; junction bases with no gene match: 8. DNA of the CDR3: TGTGCCAGCAGTTTGGGACTAGGACCCTATGAGCAGTTCTTC. Translation: CASSLGLGPYEQFF.

About this clone itself: This sample also contains other DNA sequences that code for the same CDR3. V and J are TRBV5-1 and TRBJ2-5, with D possibly being TRBD2 (6 bases). With 0 bases removed from V and 1 base from J, the gap between germline ends came to 10 bases. Germline CDR1 reads SGHRS; CDR2 reads YFSETQ. This CDR3 is 15 amino acids long. The CDR3 DNA reads as TGCGCCAGCAGCTTGGCGGGGACTCGCCAAGAGACCCAGTACTTC. The encoded protein is CASSLAGTRQETQYF. Looking up the rest from reference TRBV5-1 and TRBJ2-5 gives the full variable domain: KAGVTQTPRYLIKTRGQQVTLSCSPISGHRSVSWYQQTPGQGLQFLFEYFSETQRNKGNFPGRFSGRQFSNSRSEMNVSTLELGDSALYLCASSLAGTRQETQYFGPGTRLLVL.

This chain uses TRBV11-2 with TRBJ1-5; 7 nucleotides agree with TRBD1. The V gene's germline CDR1 is SGHAT and CDR2 FQNNGV. Trimming cost V 4 bases and J 3 bases; bases outside gene matches: 6. This CDR3 is 15 amino acids long. The CDR3 region has the DNA TGTGCCAGCAGCTCAAATGACAGGGCCAATCAGCCCCAGCATTTT. It yields the protein CASSSNDRANQPQHF.

The chain carries TRBV18 and TRBJ2-3; possible D gene TRBD2, 5 bases. Germline V gene sequence: CDR1 KGHSH, CDR2 LQKENI. Trimming removed 0 bases from V and 1 base from J, with 11 bases in between. The CDR3 consists of 16 residues. CDR3 residues: CASSPPDWGGTDTQYF. The CDR3 DNA reads as TGTGCCAGCTCACCACCGGATTGGGGAGGCACAGATACGCAGTATTTT.

This clone was found a few times. The gene calls are TRBV7-9 and TRBJ2-7; a possible D gene is TRBD1 (5 bases). The V gene lost 1 base and the J gene lost 2 bases, with 21 bases spanning the gap. The CDR3 is 18 amino acids. Germline lookup yields CDR1 SEHNR and CDR2 FQNEAQ (reference sequence). Here the CDR3 reads CASSLGRIIRLGPYEQYF. In DNA form, the CDR3 reads TGTGCCAGCAGCTTAGGAAGAATCATCAGGTTGGGGCCCTACGAGCAGTACTTC.

This clone was counted between two and nine times. The rearrangement joins TRBV18 to TRBJ2-2; D gene uncertain. CDR3 length: 15 amino acids. From germline, CDR1 is KGHSH and CDR2 LQKENI. V was shortened by 3 bases and J by 2 bases, with 10 bases between the two germline ends. The CDR3 region has the DNA TGTGCCAGCTCACCTACAACAGTAAACACCGGGGAGCTGTTTTTT. This translates into CASSPTTVNTGELFF.

The chain has TRBV5-1 and TRBJ2-1; 8 bases are shared with TRBD1. Germline CDR1 and CDR2: SGHRS and YFSETQ. This CDR3 contains 18 residues. The V and J ends lost 2 bases and 2 bases, in that order; junction bases with no gene match: 12. The CDR3 nucleotides read TGCGCCAGCAGCTTCCCCCGCAGGGGGCGTATACCCTACAATGAGCAGTTCTTC. Translation: CASSFPRRGRIPYNEQFF. Full variable domain (rest looked up from reference TRBV5-1 and TRBJ2-1): KAGVTQTPRYLIKTRGQQVTLSCSPISGHRSVSWYQQTPGQGLQFLFEYFSETQRNKGNFPGRFSGRQFSNSRSEMNVSTLELGDSALYLCASSFPRRGRIPYNEQFFGPGTRLTVL.

The rearrangement links TRBV11-1 to TRBJ2-7; D is unclear. CDR1 SGHAT and CDR2 FQDESV come from the germline V gene (reference sequence). The CDR3 length is 13 residues. Trimming stripped 3 bases from V and 3 bases from J, with 9 bases between. In DNA form, the CDR3 reads TGTGCCAGCAGCTTCTCACAGTTCTACGAGCAGTACTTC. Translated: CASSFSQFYEQYF.

This chain connects TRBV14 to TRBJ1-1; a weak D match, TRBD1 (5 bases). Deletions cut 1 base from V and 6 bases from J, with 15 bases between. Germline V CDR1 and CDR2: SGHDN, FVKESK. The CDR3 spans 15 residues. The CDR3 here is CASSQVGGSWSEAFF. CDR3 sequence (DNA): TGTGCCAGCAGCCAAGTTGGGGGGAGTTGGTCTGAAGCTTTCTTT. The whole variable domain, filled in from reference TRBV14 and TRBJ1-1, reads EAGVTQFPSHSVIEKGQTVTLRCDPISGHDNLYWYRRVMGKEIKFLLHFVKESKQDESGMPNNRFLAERTGGTYSTLKVQPAELEDSGVYFCASSQVGGSWSEAFFGQGTRLTVV.

This clone was counted between two and nine times. CDR3 residues: CASKATGVGSAEAFF. DNA for the CDR3: TGTGCCAGCAAGGCTACAGGGGTTGGGAGCGCTGAAGCTTTCTTT. V and J are TRBV2 and TRBJ1-1; 7 bases agree with TRBD1. V lost 7 bases and J lost 6; bases outside the gene matches: 14. CDR1 SNHLY and CDR2 FYNNEI come from the germline V gene. The CDR3 is 15 amino acids.